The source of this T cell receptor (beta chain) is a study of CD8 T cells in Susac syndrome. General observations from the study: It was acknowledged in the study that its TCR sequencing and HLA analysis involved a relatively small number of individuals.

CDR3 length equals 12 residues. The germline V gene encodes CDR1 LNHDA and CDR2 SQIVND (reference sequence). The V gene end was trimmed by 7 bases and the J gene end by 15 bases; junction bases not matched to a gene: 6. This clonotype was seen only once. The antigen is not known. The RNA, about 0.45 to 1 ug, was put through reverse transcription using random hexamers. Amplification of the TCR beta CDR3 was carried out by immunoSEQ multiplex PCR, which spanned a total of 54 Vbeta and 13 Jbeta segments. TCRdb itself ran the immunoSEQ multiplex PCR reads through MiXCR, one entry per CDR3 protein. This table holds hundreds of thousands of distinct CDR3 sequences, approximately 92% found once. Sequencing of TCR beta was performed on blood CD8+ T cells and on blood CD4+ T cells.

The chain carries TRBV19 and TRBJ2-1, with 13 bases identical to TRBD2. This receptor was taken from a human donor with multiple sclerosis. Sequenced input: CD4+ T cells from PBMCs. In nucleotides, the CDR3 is TGTGCCAGTAAGGGGACTAGCGGGGCCCCGTTCTTC. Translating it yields CASKGTSGAPFF.